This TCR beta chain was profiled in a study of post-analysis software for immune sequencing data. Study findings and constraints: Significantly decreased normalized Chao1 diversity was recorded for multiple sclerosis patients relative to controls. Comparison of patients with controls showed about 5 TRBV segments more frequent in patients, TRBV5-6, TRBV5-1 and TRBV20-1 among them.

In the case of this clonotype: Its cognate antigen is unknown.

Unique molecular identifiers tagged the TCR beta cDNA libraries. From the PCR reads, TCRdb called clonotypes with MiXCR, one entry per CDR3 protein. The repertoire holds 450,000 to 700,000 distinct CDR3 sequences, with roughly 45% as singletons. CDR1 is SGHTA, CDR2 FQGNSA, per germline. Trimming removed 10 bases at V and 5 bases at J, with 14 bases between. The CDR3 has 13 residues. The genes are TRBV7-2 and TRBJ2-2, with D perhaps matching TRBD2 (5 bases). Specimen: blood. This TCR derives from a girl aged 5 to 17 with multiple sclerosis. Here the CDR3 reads CAIALAVTGELFF. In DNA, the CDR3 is TGTGCCATCGCCCTAGCTGTAACCGGGGAGCTGTTTTTT.